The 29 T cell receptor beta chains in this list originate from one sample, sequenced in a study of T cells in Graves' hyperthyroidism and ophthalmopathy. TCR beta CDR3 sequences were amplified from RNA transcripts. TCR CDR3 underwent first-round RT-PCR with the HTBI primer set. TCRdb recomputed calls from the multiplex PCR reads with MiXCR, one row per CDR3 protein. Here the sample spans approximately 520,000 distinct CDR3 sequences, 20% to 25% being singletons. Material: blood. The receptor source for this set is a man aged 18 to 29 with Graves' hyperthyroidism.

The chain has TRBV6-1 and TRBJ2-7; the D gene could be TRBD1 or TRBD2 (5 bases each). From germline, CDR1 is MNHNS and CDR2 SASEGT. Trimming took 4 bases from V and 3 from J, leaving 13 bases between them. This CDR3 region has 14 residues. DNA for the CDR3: TGTGCCAGCAGTGCCCGGGACGGGAACTACGAGCAGTACTTC. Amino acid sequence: CASSARDGNYEQYF.

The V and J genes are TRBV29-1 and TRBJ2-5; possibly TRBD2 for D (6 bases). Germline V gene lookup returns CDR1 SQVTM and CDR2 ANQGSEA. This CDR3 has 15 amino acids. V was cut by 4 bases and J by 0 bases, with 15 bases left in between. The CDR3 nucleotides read TGCAGCGTTGGGAAGGGACTTTCTTACCAAGAGACCCAGTACTTC. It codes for CSVGKGLSYQETQYF.

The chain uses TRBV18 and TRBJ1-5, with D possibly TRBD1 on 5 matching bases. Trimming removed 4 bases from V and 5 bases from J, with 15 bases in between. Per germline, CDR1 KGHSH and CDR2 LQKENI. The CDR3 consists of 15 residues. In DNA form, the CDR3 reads TGTGCCAGCTCACGGGACGGTTTAGCGGATCAGCCCCAGCATTTT. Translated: CASSRDGLADQPQHF.

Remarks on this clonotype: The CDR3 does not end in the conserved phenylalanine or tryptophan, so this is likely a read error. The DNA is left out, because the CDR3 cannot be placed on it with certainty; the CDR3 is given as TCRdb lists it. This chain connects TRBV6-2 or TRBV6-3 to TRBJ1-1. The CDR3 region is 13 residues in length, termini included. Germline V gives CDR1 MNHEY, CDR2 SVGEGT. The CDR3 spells CASSLGKQTEACL.

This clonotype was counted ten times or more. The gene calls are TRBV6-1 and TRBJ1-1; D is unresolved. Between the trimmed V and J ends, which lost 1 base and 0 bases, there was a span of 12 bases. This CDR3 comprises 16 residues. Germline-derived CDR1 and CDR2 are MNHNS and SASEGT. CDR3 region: CASSEVLRALNTEAFF. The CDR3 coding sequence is TGTGCCAGCAGTGAAGTTTTGCGGGCTTTGAACACTGAAGCTTTCTTT.

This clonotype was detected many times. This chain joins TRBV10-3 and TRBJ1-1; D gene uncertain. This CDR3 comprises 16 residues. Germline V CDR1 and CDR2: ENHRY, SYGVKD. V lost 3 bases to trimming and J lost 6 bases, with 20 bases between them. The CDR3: CAISDSARVAGSEAFF. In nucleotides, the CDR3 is TGTGCCATCAGTGACTCTGCCCGGGTCGCGGGATCTGAAGCTTTCTTT.

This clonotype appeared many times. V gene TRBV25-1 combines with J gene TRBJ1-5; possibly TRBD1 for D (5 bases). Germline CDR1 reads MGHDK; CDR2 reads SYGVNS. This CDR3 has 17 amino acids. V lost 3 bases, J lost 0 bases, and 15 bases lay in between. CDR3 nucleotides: TGTGCCAGCAGTGATTCCGCGGGGGAAGATAGCAATCAGCCCCAGCATTTT. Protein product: CASSDSAGEDSNQPQHF. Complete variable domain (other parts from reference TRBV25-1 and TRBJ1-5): EADIYQTPRYLVIGTGKKITLECSQTMGHDKMYWYQQDPGMELHLIHYSYGVNSTEKGDLSSESTVSRIRTEHFPLTLESARPSHTSQYLCASSDSAGEDSNQPQHFGDGTRLSIL.

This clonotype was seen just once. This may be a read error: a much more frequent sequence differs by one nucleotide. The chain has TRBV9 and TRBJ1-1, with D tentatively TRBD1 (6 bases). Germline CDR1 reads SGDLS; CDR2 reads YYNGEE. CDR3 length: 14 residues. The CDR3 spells CASNPTGSNTEAVF. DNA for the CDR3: TGTGCCAGCAACCCCACAGGGTCGAACACTGAAGCTGTCTTT.

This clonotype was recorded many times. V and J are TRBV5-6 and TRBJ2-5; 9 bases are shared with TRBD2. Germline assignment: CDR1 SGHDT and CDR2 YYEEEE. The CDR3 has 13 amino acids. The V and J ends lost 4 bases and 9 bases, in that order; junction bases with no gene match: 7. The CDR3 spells CASSPTSSGAQYF. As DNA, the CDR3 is TGTGCCAGCAGCCCCACCTCTAGCGGGGCCCAGTACTTC.

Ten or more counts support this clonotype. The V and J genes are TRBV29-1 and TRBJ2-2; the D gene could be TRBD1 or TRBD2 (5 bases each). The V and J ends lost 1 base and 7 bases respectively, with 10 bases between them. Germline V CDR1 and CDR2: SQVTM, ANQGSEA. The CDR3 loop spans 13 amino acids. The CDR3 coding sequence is TGCAGCGTTGAAGCGGGGCAGGTCGGGGAGCTGTTTTTT. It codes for CSVEAGQVGELFF.

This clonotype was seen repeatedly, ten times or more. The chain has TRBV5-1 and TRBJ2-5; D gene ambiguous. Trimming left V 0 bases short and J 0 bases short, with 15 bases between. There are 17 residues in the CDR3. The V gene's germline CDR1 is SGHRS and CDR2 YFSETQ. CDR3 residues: CASSLAARRTDQETQYF. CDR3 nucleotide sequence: TGCGCCAGCAGCTTGGCCGCGAGAAGGACCGACCAAGAGACCCAGTACTTC.

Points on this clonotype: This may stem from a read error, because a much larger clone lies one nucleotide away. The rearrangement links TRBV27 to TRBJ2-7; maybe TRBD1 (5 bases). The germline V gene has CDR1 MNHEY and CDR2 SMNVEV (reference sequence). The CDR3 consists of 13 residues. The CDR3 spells CVSSLSHRQPQYF. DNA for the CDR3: TGTGTCAGCAGTTTATCCCACCGACAGCCTCAGTACTTC.

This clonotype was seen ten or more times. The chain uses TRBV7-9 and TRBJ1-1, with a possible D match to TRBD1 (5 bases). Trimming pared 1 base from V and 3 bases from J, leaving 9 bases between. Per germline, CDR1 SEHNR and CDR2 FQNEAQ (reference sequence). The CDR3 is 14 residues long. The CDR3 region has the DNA TGTGCCAGCAGCTTAGATGGGGCGTACACTGAAGCTTTCTTT. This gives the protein CASSLDGAYTEAFF.

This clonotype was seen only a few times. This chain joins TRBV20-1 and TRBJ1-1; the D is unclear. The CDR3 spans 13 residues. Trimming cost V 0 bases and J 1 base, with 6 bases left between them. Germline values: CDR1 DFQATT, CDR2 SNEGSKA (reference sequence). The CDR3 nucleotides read TGCAGTGCTAGAGATCCTCGGAACACTGAAGCTTTCTTT. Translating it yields CSARDPRNTEAFF.

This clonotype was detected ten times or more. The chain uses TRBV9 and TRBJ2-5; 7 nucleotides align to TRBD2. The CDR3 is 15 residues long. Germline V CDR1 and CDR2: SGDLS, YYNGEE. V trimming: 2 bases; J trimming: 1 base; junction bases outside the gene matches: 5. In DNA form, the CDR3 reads TGTGCCAGCAGCGTGAGTGCTAGCGGCCAAGAGACCCAGTACTTC. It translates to CASSVSASGQETQYF.

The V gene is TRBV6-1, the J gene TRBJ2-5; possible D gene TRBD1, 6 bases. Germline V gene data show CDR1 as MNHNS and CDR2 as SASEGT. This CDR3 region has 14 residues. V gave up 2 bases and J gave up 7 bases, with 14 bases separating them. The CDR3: CASSELRGFGTQYF. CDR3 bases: TGTGCCAGCAGTGAACTCAGGGGCTTTGGGACCCAGTACTTC.

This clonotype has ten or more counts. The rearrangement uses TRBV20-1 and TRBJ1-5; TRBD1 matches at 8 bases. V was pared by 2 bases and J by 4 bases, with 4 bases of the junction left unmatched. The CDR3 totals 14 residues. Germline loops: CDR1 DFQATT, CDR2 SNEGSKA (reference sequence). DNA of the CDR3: TGCAGTGCTAGACCCACAGGGGGGAATCAGCCCCAGCATTTT. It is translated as CSARPTGGNQPQHF.

In DNA form, the CDR3 reads TGTGCCACCAGCGTCAACAGGGGATCCTACGAGCAGTACTTC. Translation gives CATSVNRGSYEQYF. The chain combines TRBV15 with TRBJ2-7, with TRBD1 matching over 7 bases. The V gene end was trimmed by 5 bases and the J gene end by 1 base; junction bases not matched to a gene: 5. The germline V gene has CDR1 LNHNV and CDR2 YYDKDF (reference sequence). The CDR3 is made up of 14 amino acids.

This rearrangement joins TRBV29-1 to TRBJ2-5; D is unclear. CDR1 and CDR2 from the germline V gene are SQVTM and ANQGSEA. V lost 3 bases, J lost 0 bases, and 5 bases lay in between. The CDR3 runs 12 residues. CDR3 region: CSVDRNQETQYF. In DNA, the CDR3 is TGCAGCGTTGACCGGAACCAAGAGACCCAGTACTTC. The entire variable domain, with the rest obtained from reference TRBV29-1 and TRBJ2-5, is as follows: SAVISQKPSRDICQRGTSLTIQCQVDSQVTMMFWYRQQPGQSLTLIATANQGSEATYESGFVIDKFPISRPNLTFSTLTVSNMSPEDSSIYLCSVDRNQETQYFGPGTRLLVL.

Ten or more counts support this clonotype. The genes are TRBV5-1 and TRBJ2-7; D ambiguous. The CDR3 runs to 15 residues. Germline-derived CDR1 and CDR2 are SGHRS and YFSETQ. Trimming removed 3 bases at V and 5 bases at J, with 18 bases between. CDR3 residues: CASSCEPWAEHEQYF. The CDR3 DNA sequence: TGCGCCAGCAGCTGCGAACCATGGGCTGAGCACGAGCAGTACTTC.

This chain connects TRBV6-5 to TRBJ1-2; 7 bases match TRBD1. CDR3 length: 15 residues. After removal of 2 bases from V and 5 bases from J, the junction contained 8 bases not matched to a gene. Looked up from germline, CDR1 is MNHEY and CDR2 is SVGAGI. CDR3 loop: CASSYTDRVWYGYTF. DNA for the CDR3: TGTGCCAGCAGTTACACCGACAGGGTTTGGTATGGCTACACCTTC.

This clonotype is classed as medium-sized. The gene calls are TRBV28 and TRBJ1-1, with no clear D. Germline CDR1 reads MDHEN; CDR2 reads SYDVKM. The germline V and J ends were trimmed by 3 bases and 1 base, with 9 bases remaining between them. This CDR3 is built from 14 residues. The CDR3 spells CASSFRHSNTEAFF. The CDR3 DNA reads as TGTGCCAGCAGTTTTCGACACTCGAACACTGAAGCTTTCTTT.

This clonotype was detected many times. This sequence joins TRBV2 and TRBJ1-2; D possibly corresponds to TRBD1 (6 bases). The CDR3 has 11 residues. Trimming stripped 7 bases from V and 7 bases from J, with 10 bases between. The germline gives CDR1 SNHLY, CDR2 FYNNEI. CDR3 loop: CASNRDGGYTF. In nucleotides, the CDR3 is TGTGCCAGCAACAGGGACGGTGGCTACACCTTC.

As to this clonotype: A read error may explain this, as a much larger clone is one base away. The CDR3 is CASRESGKGDYEQYF. In nucleotides, the CDR3 is TGCGCCAGCAGGGAGTCGGGAAAAGGGGACTACGAGCAGTACTTC. This chain joins TRBV10-1 and TRBJ2-7; D is tentatively TRBD1 or TRBD2 (5 bases each). The CDR3 sequence is 15 residues long. Germline V CDR1 and CDR2: WNHNN, SYGVQD (reference sequence).

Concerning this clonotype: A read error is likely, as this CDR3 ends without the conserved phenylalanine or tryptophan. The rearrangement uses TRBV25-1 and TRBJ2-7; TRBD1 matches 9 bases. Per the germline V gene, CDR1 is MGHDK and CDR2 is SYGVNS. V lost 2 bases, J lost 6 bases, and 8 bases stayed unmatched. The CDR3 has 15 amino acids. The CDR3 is CASSEEDRGNGEQYL. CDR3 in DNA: TGTGCCAGCAGTGAAGAAGACAGGGGGAATGGCGAGCAGTACCTC.

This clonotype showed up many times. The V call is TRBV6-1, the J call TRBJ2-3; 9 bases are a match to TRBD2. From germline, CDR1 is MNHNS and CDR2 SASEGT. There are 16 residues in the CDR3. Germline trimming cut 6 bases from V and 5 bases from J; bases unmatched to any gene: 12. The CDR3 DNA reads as TGTGCCAGCAGCGCCCAGCGGGGGGACACGGGAGATACGCAGTATTTT. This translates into CASSAQRGDTGDTQYF.

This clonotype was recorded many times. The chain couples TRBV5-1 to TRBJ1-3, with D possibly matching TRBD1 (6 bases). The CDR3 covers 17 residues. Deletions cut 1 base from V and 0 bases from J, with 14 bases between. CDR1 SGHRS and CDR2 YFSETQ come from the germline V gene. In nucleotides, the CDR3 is TGCGCCAGCAGCTTGATGGGCAGGGGTCTCTCTGGAAACACCATATATTTT. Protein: CASSLMGRGLSGNTIYF.

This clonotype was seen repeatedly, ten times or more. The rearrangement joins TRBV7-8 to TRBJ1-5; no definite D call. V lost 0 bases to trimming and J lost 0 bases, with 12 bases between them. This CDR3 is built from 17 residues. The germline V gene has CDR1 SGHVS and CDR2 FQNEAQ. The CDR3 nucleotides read TGTGCCAGCAGCTTAGCGAGACACGGGCCTAGCAATCAGCCCCAGCATTTT. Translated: CASSLARHGPSNQPQHF.

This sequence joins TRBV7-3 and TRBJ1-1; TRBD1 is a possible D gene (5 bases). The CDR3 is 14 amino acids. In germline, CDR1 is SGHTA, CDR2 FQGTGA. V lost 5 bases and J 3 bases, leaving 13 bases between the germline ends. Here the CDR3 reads CASSPSWGDTEAFF. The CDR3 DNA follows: TGTGCCAGCAGCCCCAGTTGGGGGGACACTGAAGCTTTCTTT.